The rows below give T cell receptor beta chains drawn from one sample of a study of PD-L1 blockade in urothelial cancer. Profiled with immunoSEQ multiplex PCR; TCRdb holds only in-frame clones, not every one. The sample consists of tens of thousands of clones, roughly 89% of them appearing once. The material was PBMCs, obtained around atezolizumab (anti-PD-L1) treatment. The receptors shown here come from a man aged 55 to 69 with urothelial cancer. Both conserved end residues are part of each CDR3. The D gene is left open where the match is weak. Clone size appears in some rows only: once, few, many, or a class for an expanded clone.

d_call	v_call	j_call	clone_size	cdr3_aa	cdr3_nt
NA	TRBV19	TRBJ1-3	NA	CASHTLQGSSGNTIYF	TGTGCCAGCCACACACTACAGGGAAGCTCTGGAAACACCATATATTTT
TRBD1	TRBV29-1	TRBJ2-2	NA	CSVLQGTNTGELFF	TGCAGCGTTTTACAGGGGACGAACACCGGGGAGCTGTTTTTT
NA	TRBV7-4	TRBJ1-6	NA	CASSLLGGGNSPLHF	TGTGCCAGCAGCTTATTGGGGGGAGGGAATTCACCCCTCCACTTT
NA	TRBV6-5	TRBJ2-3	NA	CASSSAGAGDTQYF	TGTGCCAGCAGTTCTGCGGGGGCGGGGGATACGCAGTATTTT
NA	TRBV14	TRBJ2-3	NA	CASSLTGFSTDTQYF	TGTGCCAGCAGCCTGACAGGTTTTAGCACAGATACGCAGTATTTT
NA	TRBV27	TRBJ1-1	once	CASGRGGQGGLTFF	TGTGCCAGCGGTAGGGGGGGACAAGGGGGGCTGACTTTCTTT
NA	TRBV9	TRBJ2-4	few	CASSVSTGTAKNIQYF	TGTGCCAGCAGCGTAAGTACAGGGACAGCCAAAAACATTCAGTACTTC
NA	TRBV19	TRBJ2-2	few	CASRPSGEGSGELFF	TGTGCCAGTAGGCCGTCGGGAGAGGGGAGCGGGGAGCTGTTTTTT
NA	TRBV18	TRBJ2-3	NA	CASSPVVAGSTDTQYF	TGTGCCAGCTCACCAGTTGTAGCAGGGAGCACAGATACGCAGTATTTT
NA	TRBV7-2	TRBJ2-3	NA	CASSPQSPTDTQYF	TGTGCCAGCAGCCCACAGTCACCCACAGATACGCAGTATTTT
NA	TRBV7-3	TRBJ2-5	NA	CASSRQDQETQYF	TGTGCCAGCAGCCGACAGGACCAAGAGACCCAGTACTTC
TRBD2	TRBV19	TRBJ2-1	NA	CASSVAGVFSNEQFF	TGTGCCAGTAGCGTAGCGGGAGTATTTAGCAATGAGCAGTTCTTC
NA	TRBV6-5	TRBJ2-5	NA	CASSYSGGPRGETQYF	TGTGCCAGCAGTTACTCTGGTGGGCCCCGGGGAGAGACCCAGTACTTC
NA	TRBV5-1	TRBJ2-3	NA	CASSLPGPPGPTDTQYF	TGCGCCAGCAGCTTGCCCGGTCCCCCAGGGCCCACAGATACGCAGTATTTT
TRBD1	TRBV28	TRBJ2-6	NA	CASSFVGGTGGPGANVLTF	TGTGCCAGCAGTTTCGTGGGGGGGACAGGGGGGCCTGGGGCCAACGTCCTGACTTTC
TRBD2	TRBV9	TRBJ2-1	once	CASSVPLAGGSYNEQFF	TGTGCCAGCAGCGTCCCCCTAGCGGGGGGCTCCTACAATGAGCAGTTCTTC
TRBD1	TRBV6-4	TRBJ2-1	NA	CASSQQGNLGEQFF	TGTGCCAGCAGCCAACAGGGGAATCTCGGTGAGCAGTTCTTC
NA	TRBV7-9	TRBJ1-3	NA	CASSDSYSTIYF	TGTGCCAGCAGCGACTCATATAGCACCATATATTTT
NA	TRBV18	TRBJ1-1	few	CASSPDTGGTEAFF	TGTGCCAGCTCTCCAGACACCGGAGGGACTGAAGCTTTCTTT
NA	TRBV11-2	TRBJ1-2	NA	CASSLAEDSNYGYTF	TGTGCCAGCAGCTTAGCGGAGGATTCTAACTATGGCTACACCTTC
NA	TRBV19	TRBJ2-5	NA	CASSRGSLQDARGSQYF	TGTGCCAGTAGTAGAGGGTCCCTCCAGGACGCCCGCGGGTCCCAGTACTTC
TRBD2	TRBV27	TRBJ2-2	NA	CASSSRTSGTATGELFF	TGTGCCAGCAGTTCCAGGACTAGCGGGACGGCCACCGGGGAGCTGTTTTTT
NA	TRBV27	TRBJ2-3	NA	CASSLSVTLPGTQYF	TGTGCCAGCAGTTTATCCGTGACTCTCCCGGGGACGCAGTATTTT
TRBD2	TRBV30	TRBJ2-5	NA	CAWSRLAGVDATQYF	TGTGCCTGGAGTCGACTAGCGGGGGTGGATGCGACCCAGTACTTC
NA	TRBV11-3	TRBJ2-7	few	CASSRDNYEQYF	TGTGCCAGCAGCCGGGACAACTACGAGCAGTACTTC
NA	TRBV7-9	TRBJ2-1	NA	CASRGAGKNEQFF	TGTGCCAGTCGGGGGGCAGGGAAGAATGAGCAGTTCTTC
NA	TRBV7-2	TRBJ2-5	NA	CASSLTGRQTQYF	TGTGCCAGCAGCTTAACGGGGAGGCAGACCCAGTACTTC
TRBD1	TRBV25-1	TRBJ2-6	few	CASSEGQGVGANVLTF	TGTGCCAGCAGTGAAGGACAGGGGGTAGGGGCCAACGTCCTGACTTTC
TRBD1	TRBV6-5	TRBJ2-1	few	CASRSPGQGIGFF	TGTGCCAGCAGATCCCCGGGACAGGGGATCGGGTTCTTC
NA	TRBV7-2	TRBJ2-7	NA	CASTHNQGGSYEQYF	TGTGCCAGCACCCACAACCAGGGGGGATCCTACGAGCAGTACTTC
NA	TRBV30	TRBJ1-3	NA	CAWSVSSGNTIYF	TGTGCCTGGTCGGTGAGCTCTGGAAACACCATATATTTT
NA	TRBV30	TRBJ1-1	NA	CAWKWGLAGNTEAFF	TGTGCCTGGAAATGGGGGCTCGCCGGGAACACTGAAGCTTTCTTT
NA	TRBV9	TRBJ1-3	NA	CASSSRTGTSGNTIYF	TGTGCCAGCAGCTCGAGAACAGGGACCTCTGGAAACACCATATATTTT
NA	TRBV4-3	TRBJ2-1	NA	CASSQEQGRNNEQFF	TGCGCCAGCAGCCAAGAACAGGGACGGAACAATGAGCAGTTCTTC
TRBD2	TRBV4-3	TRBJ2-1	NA	CASSQEGLAVNEQFF	TGCGCCAGCAGCCAAGAAGGGCTAGCGGTCAATGAGCAGTTCTTC
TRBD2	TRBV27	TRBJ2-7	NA	CASSIAGGLYEQYF	TGTGCCAGCAGTATAGCGGGAGGGCTTTACGAGCAGTACTTC
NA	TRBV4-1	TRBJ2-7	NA	CASSQDLIAYEQYF	TGCGCCAGCAGCCAAGATCTTATCGCCTACGAGCAGTACTTC
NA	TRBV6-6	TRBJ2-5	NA	CASSPRGLEETQYF	TGTGCCAGCAGTCCACGGGGATTAGAAGAGACCCAGTACTTC
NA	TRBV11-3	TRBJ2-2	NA	CASSLSGWNTGELFF	TGTGCCAGCAGCTTATCCGGGTGGAACACCGGGGAGCTGTTTTTT
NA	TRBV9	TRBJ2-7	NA	CASSVGGSSYEQYF	TGTGCCAGCAGCGTAGGCGGATCCTCCTACGAGCAGTACTTC
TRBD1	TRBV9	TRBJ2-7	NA	CASSGSGQGDYEQYF	TGTGCCAGCAGCGGCTCGGGACAGGGTGACTACGAGCAGTACTTC
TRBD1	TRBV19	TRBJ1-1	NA	CASYLQGRNTEAFF	TGTGCCAGCTATTTACAGGGGAGGAACACTGAAGCTTTCTTT
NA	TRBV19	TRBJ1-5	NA	CASSIRRGVSNQPQHF	TGTGCCAGTAGTATTCGTCGTGGAGTTAGCAATCAGCCCCAGCATTTT
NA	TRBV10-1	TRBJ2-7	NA	CASSDTPGTRAYEQYF	TGCGCCAGCAGTGACACACCGGGAACTCGGGCCTACGAGCAGTACTTC
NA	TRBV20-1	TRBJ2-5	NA	CSVAVEETQYF	TGCAGTGTAGCGGTAGAAGAGACCCAGTACTTC
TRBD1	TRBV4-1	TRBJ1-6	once	CASSPGTGGASPLHF	TGCGCCAGCAGCCCAGGGACAGGGGGCGCTTCACCCCTCCACTTT
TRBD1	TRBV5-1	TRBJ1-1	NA	CASSRTGNSNTEAFF	TGCGCCAGCAGCCGGACAGGGAATTCGAACACTGAAGCTTTCTTT
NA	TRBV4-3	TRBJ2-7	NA	CASSQEPGAYEQYF	TGCGCCAGCAGCCAAGAACCGGGAGCCTACGAGCAGTACTTC
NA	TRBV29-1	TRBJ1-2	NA	CSVDGLPEYGYTF	TGCAGCGTTGACGGGTTGCCAGAATATGGCTACACCTTC
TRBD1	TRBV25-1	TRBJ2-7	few	CASSLLQGVSYEQYF	TGTGCCAGCAGCCTCCTACAGGGGGTCTCCTACGAGCAGTACTTC
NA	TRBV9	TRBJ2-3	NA	CASSVGALATDTQYF	TGTGCCAGCAGCGTAGGAGCCCTAGCAACAGATACGCAGTATTTT
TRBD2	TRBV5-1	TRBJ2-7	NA	CASSLGQTSGSYEQYF	TGCGCCAGCAGCTTGGGCCAGACTAGCGGGTCCTACGAGCAGTACTTC
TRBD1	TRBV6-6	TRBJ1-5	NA	CASTWDRAQPQHF	TGTGCCAGCACGTGGGACAGGGCTCAGCCCCAGCATTTT
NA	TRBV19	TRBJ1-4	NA	CASSRAGNIGNEKLFF	TGTGCCAGTAGTCGGGCAGGGAATATCGGAAATGAAAAACTGTTTTTT
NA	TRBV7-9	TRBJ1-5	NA	CASTPGDSGNQPQHF	TGTGCCAGCACCCCCGGCGACAGCGGCAATCAGCCCCAGCATTTT
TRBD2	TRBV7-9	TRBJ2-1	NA	CASSLASGGKFF	TGTGCCAGCAGCTTAGCGTCGGGGGGGAAGTTCTTC
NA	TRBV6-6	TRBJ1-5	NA	CASSLQGDQPQHF	TGTGCCAGCAGTTTACAGGGAGATCAGCCCCAGCATTTT
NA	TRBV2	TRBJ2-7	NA	CASTGVGYEQYF	TGTGCCAGCACAGGGGTCGGCTACGAGCAGTACTTC
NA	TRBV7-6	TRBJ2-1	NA	CASSLVGDEQFF	TGTGCCAGCAGCTTAGTGGGCGATGAGCAGTTCTTC